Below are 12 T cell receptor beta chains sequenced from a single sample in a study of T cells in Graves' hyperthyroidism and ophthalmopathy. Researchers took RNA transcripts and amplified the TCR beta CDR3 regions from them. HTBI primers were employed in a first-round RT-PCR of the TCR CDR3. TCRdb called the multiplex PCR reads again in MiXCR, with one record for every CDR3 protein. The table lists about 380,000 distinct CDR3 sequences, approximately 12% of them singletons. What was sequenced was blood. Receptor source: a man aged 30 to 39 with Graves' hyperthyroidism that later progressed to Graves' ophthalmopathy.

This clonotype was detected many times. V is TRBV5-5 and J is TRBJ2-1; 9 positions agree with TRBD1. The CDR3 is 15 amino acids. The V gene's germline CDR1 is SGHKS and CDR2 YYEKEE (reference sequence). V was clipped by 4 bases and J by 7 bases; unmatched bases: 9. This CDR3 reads CASSAYRDRANEQFF. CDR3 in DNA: TGTGCCAGCAGCGCGTACCGGGACAGGGCAAATGAGCAGTTCTTC.

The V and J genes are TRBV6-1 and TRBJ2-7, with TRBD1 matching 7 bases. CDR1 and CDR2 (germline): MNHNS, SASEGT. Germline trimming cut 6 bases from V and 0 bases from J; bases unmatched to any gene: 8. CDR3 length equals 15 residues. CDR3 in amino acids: CASRPTGSSSYEQYF. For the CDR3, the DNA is TGTGCCAGCAGACCGACAGGGTCTTCCTCCTACGAGCAGTACTTC.

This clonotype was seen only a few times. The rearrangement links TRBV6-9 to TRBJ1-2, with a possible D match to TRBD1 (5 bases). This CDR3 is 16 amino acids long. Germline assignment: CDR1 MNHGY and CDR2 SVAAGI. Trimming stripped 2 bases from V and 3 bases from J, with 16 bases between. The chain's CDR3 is CASSYRGTPGDYGYTF. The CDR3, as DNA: TGTGCCAGCAGTTATCGGGGGACGCCGGGTGACTATGGCTACACCTTC.

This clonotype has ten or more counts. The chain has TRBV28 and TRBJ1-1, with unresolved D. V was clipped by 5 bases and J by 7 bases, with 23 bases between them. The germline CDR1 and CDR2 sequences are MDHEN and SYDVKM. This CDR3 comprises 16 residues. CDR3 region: CASSPRPGRKRGEAFF. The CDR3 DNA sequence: TGTGCCAGCAGTCCCCGCCCCGGACGGAAACGGGGTGAAGCTTTCTTT.

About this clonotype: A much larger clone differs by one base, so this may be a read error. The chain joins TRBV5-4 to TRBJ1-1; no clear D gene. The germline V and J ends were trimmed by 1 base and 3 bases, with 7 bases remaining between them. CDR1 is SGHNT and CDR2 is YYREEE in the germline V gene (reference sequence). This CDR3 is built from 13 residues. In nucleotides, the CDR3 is TGTGCCAGCAGCTTGATAGAGGACACTGAAGCTTTCTTT. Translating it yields CASSLIEDTEAFF.

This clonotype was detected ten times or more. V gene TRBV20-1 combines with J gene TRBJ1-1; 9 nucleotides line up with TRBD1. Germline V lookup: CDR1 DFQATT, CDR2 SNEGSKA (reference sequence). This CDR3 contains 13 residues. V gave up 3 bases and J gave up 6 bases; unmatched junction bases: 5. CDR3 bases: TGCAGTGCTAGGACAGGGGGTGGCCCTGAAGCTTTCTTT. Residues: CSARTGGGPEAFF.

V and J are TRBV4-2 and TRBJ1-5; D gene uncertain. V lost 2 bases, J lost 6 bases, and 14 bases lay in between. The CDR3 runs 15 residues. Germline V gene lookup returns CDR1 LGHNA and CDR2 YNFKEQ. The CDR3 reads CASSQSVLEGQPQHF. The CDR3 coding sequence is TGTGCCAGCAGCCAATCAGTGTTGGAGGGTCAGCCCCAGCATTTT.

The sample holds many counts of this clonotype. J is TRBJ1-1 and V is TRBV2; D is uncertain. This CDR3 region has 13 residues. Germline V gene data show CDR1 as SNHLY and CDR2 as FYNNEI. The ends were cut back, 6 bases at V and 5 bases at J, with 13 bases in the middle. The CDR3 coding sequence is TGTGCCAGCAGCCTACCCGTATATACTGAAGCTTTCTTT. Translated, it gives CASSLPVYTEAFF.

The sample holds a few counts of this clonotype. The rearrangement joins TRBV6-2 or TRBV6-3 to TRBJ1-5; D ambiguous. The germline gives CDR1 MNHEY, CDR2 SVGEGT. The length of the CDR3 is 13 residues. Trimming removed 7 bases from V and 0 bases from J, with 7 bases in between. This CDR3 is CASTEFSNQPQHF. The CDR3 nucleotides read TGTGCCAGCACCGAATTTAGCAATCAGCCCCAGCATTTT.

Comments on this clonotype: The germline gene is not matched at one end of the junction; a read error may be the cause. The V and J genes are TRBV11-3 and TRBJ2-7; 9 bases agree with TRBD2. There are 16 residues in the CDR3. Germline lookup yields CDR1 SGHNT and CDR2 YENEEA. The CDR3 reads CASSQEVSGSSYEQYF. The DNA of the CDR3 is TGCGCCAGCAGCCAAGAGGTTAGCGGGAGTTCCTACGAGCAGTACTTC. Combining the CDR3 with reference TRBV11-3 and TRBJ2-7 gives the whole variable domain EAGVVQSPRYKIIEKKQPVAFWCNPISGHNTLYWYLQNLGQGPELLIRYENEEAVDDSQLPKDRFSAERLKGVDSTLKIQPAELGDSAVYLCASSQEVSGSSYEQYFGPGTRLTVT.

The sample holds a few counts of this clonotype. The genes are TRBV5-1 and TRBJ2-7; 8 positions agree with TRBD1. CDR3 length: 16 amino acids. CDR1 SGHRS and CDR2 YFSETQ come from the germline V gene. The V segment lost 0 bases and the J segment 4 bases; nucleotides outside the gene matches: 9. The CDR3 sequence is CASSLGSSGGPYEQYF. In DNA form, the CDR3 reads TGCGCCAGCAGCTTGGGGTCTTCAGGGGGCCCGTACGAGCAGTACTTC.

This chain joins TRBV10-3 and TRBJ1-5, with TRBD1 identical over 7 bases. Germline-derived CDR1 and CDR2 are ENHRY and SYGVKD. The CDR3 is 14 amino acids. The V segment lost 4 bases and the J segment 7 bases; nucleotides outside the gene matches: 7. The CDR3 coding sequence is TGTGCCATCAGTGTGACAGGGAGGGAACAGCCCCAGCATTTT. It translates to CAISVTGREQPQHF.